These 17 T cell receptor beta chains were all obtained from the same sample, sequenced in a study of blood T cell repertoires in COVID-19 (TCRdb year 2020). Library construction relied on the immunoSEQ multiplex PCR assay. This is the immuneACCESS table as TCRdb keeps it, with only in-frame sequences that have V and J called. A part of the clones is gone; compared with another copy, unresolved V genes explain less than half, and the rest is unexplained. A total of around 140,000 clones appear in this sample, around 80% of them only once. The ten largest account for about 9.4% of the sample. Sample: peripheral blood. These receptors all come from a man in his fifties or sixties with active or convalescent COVID-19.

The chain carries TRBV4-1 and TRBJ2-5; D possibly corresponds to TRBD2 (5 bases). V gave up 6 bases and J gave up 0 bases, with 14 bases separating them. Germline V CDR1 and CDR2: MGHRA, YSYEKL. This CDR3 has 15 residues. The CDR3, as DNA: TGCGCCAGCAGACTCGGACTCCAGTACCAAGAGACCCAGTACTTC. Protein product: CASRLGLQYQETQYF.

J is TRBJ1-3 and V is TRBV6-5; unclear D gene. The CDR3 runs 14 residues. V gave up 6 bases and J gave up 8 bases, with 17 bases separating them. Germline V gives CDR1 MNHEY, CDR2 SVGAGI. The CDR3 DNA sequence: TGTGCCAGCAGCCCCAAGGCCCTCGGGGACACCATATATTTT. This translates into CASSPKALGDTIYF.

The chain recombines TRBV30 with TRBJ1-1, with a weak D call TRBD1 (5 bases). V was clipped by 4 bases and J by 0 bases, with 12 bases between them. The CDR3 consists of 14 residues. Per the germline V gene, CDR1 is GTSNPN and CDR2 is SVGIG (reference sequence). This CDR3 is CAWTMTVLNTEAFF. CDR3 nucleotides: TGTGCCTGGACCATGACAGTCTTGAACACTGAAGCTTTCTTT.

The chain employs TRBV7-9 and TRBJ1-1, with D maybe TRBD1 (5 bases). In germline, CDR1 is SEHNR, CDR2 FQNEAQ (reference sequence). Trimming left V 3 bases short and J 11 bases short, with 16 bases between. CDR3 length: 13 amino acids. The CDR3 bases are TGTGCCAGCAGCTTTAGGGGAAGGCCGAGGGCTTTCTTT. It encodes CASSFRGRPRAFF.

V usage is TRBV2 and J usage is TRBJ1-1; no clear D. V lost 8 bases and J lost 1, with 11 bases in between. Germline V gene sequence: CDR1 SNHLY, CDR2 FYNNEI. The CDR3 has 13 amino acids. CDR3 sequence reads: CASDYTQNTEAFF. The CDR3 bases are TGTGCCAGCGATTACACACAGAACACTGAAGCTTTCTTT.

The CDR3 DNA is TGTGCCAGCAGCCGAAGCCGAGCTGGGACAGGAAATTCACCCCTCCACTTT. It yields the protein CASSRSRAGTGNSPLHF. The rearrangement uses TRBV7-9 and TRBJ1-6; the match to TRBD1 covers 8 bases. Germline trimming cut 5 bases from V and 7 bases from J; bases unmatched to any gene: 13. This CDR3 contains 17 residues. The germline gives CDR1 SEHNR, CDR2 FQNEAQ (reference sequence). Full variable domain (outside the CDR3, taken from reference TRBV7-9 and TRBJ1-6): DTGVSQNPRHKITKRGQNVTFRCDPISEHNRLYWYRQTLGQGPEFLTYFQNEAQLEKSRLLSDRFSAERPKGSFSTLEIQRTEQGDSAMYLCASSRSRAGTGNSPLHFGNGTRLTVT.

This chain connects TRBV7-8 to TRBJ1-6, with D tentatively TRBD1 (6 bases). This CDR3 spans 17 amino acids. Germline assignment: CDR1 SGHVS and CDR2 FQNEAQ. V was cut by 1 base and J by 4 bases, with 14 bases left in between. CDR3 nucleotides: TGTGCCAGCAGCTTAGGGGCCCAGGGGATGTATAATTCACCCCTCCACTTT. Translated, it gives CASSLGAQGMYNSPLHF.

CDR3 nucleotides: TGTGCCTGGAGTGTCTACTATGGCTACACCTTC. As protein: CAWSVYYGYTF. This chain uses TRBV30 with TRBJ1-2, with D hard to call. V was trimmed by 0 bases and J by 3 bases, leaving 2 bases between them. Germline V lookup: CDR1 GTSNPN, CDR2 SVGIG (reference sequence). This CDR3 has 11 residues.

This chain joins TRBV7-2 and TRBJ2-2; a weak D match, TRBD1 (5 bases). Germline values: CDR1 SGHTA, CDR2 FQGNSA. Trimming shortened V by 4 bases and J by 4 bases, and 13 bases separated the two germline ends. The CDR3 length is 15 residues. The CDR3 protein is CASSSRQTPTGELFF. CDR3 sequence (DNA): TGTGCCAGCAGCTCCCGACAGACCCCCACCGGGGAGCTGTTTTTT.

V usage is TRBV19 and J usage is TRBJ1-5; the match to TRBD1 covers 8 bases. V gave up 2 bases and J gave up 2 bases; unmatched junction bases: 5. The CDR3 totals 16 residues. Germline CDR1 and CDR2: LNHDA and SQIVND (reference sequence). The DNA for the CDR3 is TGTGCCAGTAGTATACGAGGACAGGGTGGCAATCAGCCCCAGCATTTT. It translates to CASSIRGQGGNQPQHF.

The V call is TRBV7-9, the J call TRBJ1-1; 7 positions match TRBD1. CDR1 SEHNR and CDR2 FQNEAQ come from the germline V gene (reference sequence). V shed 9 bases and J 2 bases; nucleotides not matched to a gene: 15. This CDR3 spans 16 amino acids. CDR3 sequence (DNA): TGTGCCAGTCTTACGGCGGGACAGCCTTCTAACACTGAAGCTTTCTTT. This gives the protein CASLTAGQPSNTEAFF.

CDR3 region: CAISESSGMFYGYTF. Here the CDR3 DNA reads TGTGCCATCAGTGAGTCCTCAGGGATGTTCTATGGCTACACCTTC. This chain uses TRBV10-3 with TRBJ1-2, with TRBD1 as a possible D gene (5 bases). Germline values: CDR1 ENHRY, CDR2 SYGVKD. There are 15 residues in the CDR3. Trimming removed 0 bases at V and 4 bases at J, with 12 bases between.

V gene TRBV25-1 combines with J gene TRBJ1-4, with D uncertain. Germline CDR1 MGHDK, CDR2 SYGVNS. The CDR3 spans 16 residues. Trimming left V 3 bases short and J 0 bases short, with 11 bases between. CDR3 nucleotide sequence: TGTGCCAGCAGTGATTTCTTCAGTTCAACTAATGAAAAACTGTTTTTT. It codes for CASSDFFSSTNEKLFF.

The J gene is TRBJ2-3, the V gene TRBV11-2; 12 bases line up with TRBD2. The CDR3 has 18 amino acids. CDR1 is SGHAT and CDR2 is FQNNGV in the germline V gene. After removal of 7 bases from V and 4 bases from J, the junction contained 15 bases not matched to a gene. CDR3 in amino acids: CASTTGWLAGGPADTQYF. As DNA, the CDR3 is TGTGCCAGCACCACGGGGTGGCTAGCGGGGGGGCCGGCAGATACGCAGTATTTT.

The CDR3 sequence is CASSLAKLAGVEETQYF. The CDR3 DNA follows: TGTGCCAGCAGCTTAGCGAAGCTAGCGGGGGTTGAAGAGACCCAGTACTTC. The rearrangement uses TRBV7-2 and TRBJ2-5; 10 bases are a match to TRBD2. This CDR3 spans 17 amino acids. V shed 0 bases and J 3 bases; nucleotides not matched to a gene: 7. The V gene's germline CDR1 is SGHTA and CDR2 FQGNSA.

V and J are TRBV9 and TRBJ2-7; TRBD1 might be the D (5 bases). CDR1 is SGDLS and CDR2 is YYNGEE in the germline V gene. V was shortened by 3 bases and J by 3 bases, with 13 bases between the two germline ends. The CDR3 sequence is 14 residues long. CDR3: CASSGSDSHYEQYF. In DNA form, the CDR3 reads TGTGCCAGCAGCGGGAGTGACAGCCACTACGAGCAGTACTTC. The full variable domain, completed using reference TRBV9 and TRBJ2-7, is DSGVTQTPKHLITATGQRVTLRCSPRSGDLSVYWYQQSLDQGLQFLIQYYNGEERAKGNILERFSAQQFPDLHSELNLSSLELGDSALYFCASSGSDSHYEQYFGPGTRLTVT.

The chain recombines TRBV25-1 with TRBJ2-3, with D maybe TRBD2 (6 bases). Germline loops: CDR1 MGHDK, CDR2 SYGVNS. The CDR3 length is 16 residues. With 3 bases removed from V and 6 bases from J, the gap between germline ends came to 19 bases. The CDR3 sequence: CASSDPLATPRDTQYF. Written as DNA, the CDR3 is TGTGCCAGCAGTGATCCTCTAGCGACCCCGAGGGATACGCAGTATTTT. Looking up the rest from reference TRBV25-1 and TRBJ2-3 gives the full variable domain: EADIYQTPRYLVIGTGKKITLECSQTMGHDKMYWYQQDPGMELHLIHYSYGVNSTEKGDLSSESTVSRIRTEHFPLTLESARPSHTSQYLCASSDPLATPRDTQYFGPGTRLTVL.